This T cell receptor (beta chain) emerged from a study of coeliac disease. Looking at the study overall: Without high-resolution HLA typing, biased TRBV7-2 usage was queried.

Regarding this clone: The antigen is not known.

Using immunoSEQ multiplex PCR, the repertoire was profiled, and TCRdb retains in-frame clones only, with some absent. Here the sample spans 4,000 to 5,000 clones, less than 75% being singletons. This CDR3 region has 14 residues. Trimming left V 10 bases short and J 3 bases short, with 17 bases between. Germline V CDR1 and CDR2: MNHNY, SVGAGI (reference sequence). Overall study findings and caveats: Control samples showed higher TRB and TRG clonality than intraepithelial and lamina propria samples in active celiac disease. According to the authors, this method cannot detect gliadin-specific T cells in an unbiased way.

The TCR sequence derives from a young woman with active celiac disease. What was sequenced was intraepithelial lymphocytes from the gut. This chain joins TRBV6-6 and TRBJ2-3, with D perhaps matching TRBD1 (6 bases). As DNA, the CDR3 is TGTGCCACCGGATGGACAGCTGGGACAGATACGCAGTATTTT. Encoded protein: CATGWTAGTDTQYF.